This passage covers 30 T cell receptor beta chains from one sample sequenced in a study of coeliac disease. TCRdb's table, derived via immunoSEQ multiplex PCR, lists solely in-frame clones and lacks some. The data show several thousand clones, with roughly 60% seen just once and roughly 3.2% held by the top ten. The specimen was lamina propria lymphocytes from the gut. These receptors originate from a woman aged 55-70 years with active celiac disease.

This clone counts as medium-sized. The chain couples TRBV30 to TRBJ1-2; weak D call: TRBD1 (5 bases). The CDR3 loop spans 12 amino acids. The V gene's germline CDR1 is GTSNPN and CDR2 SVGIG (reference sequence). Trimming took off 8 bases at V and 4 bases at J, with 14 bases between the two ends. The CDR3 nucleotides are TGTGCCGAGACGAAGGGACTCTATGGCTACACCTTC. It yields the protein CAETKGLYGYTF.

This clone was observed a few times. This sequence joins TRBV7-2 and TRBJ2-3; D possibly corresponds to TRBD2 (6 bases). Germline CDR1 reads SGHTA; CDR2 reads FQGNSA. V lost 2 bases and J lost 1, with 13 bases in between. The length of the CDR3 is 16 residues. CDR3 bases: TGTGCCAGCAGCTTAACGAGGGGAGGAGGCACAGATACGCAGTATTTT. Its translation is CASSLTRGGGTDTQYF.

The chain employs TRBV19 and TRBJ2-5; D call uncertain. Between the trimmed V and J ends, which lost 7 bases and 5 bases, there was a span of 11 bases. The CDR3 sequence is 12 residues long. CDR1 and CDR2 (germline): LNHDA, SQIVND (reference sequence). This CDR3 reads CASTGDAETQYF. For the CDR3, the DNA is TGTGCCAGTACTGGAGATGCGGAGACCCAGTACTTC.

This clone showed up just a few times. The rearrangement links TRBV7-9 to TRBJ1-3; D may be TRBD1 (6 bases). The V and J ends lost 5 bases and 1 base respectively, with 18 bases between them. Germline CDR1 and CDR2: SEHNR and FQNEAQ (reference sequence). The CDR3 contains 17 residues. CDR3 protein: CASSRKGDRWSGNTIYF. The CDR3 region has the DNA TGTGCCAGCAGCCGGAAGGGGGACCGGTGGTCTGGAAACACCATATATTTT. The full variable domain, in which reference TRBV7-9 and TRBJ1-3 provide the parts outside the CDR3, is DTGVSQNPRHKITKRGQNVTFRCDPISEHNRLYWYRQTLGQGPEFLTYFQNEAQLEKSRLLSDRFSAERPKGSFSTLEIQRTEQGDSAMYLCASSRKGDRWSGNTIYFGEGSWLTVV.

CDR3 residues: CASSPYRLAGTYEQYF. The CDR3 DNA reads as TGTGCCAGCAGCCCCTACCGGCTAGCGGGAACGTACGAGCAGTACTTC. The chain carries TRBV14 and TRBJ2-7, with 9 bases lining up with TRBD2. V shed 4 bases and J 4 bases; nucleotides not matched to a gene: 11. This CDR3 is built from 16 residues. Germline V CDR1 and CDR2: SGHDN, FVKESK.

The V gene is TRBV5-5, the J gene TRBJ2-1; 13 bases match TRBD2. CDR1 and CDR2 (germline): SGHKS, YYEKEE (reference sequence). CDR3 size: 15 residues. V gave up 4 bases and J gave up 9 bases; unmatched junction bases: 7. Here the CDR3 reads CASSPRLAGGAEQFF. CDR3 DNA sequence: TGTGCCAGCAGCCCGCGACTAGCGGGAGGAGCTGAGCAGTTCTTC. Filled out from reference TRBV5-5 and TRBJ2-1, the complete variable domain reads DAGVTQSPTHLIKTRGQQVTLRCSPISGHKSVSWYQQVLGQGPQFIFQYYEKEERGRGNFPDRFSARQFPNYSSELNVNALLLGDSALYLCASSPRLAGGAEQFFGPGTRLTVL.

There are a few counts of this clone. The V call is TRBV5-6, the J call TRBJ1-2; possible D gene TRBD1, 5 bases. V dropped 0 bases and J dropped 7 bases, with 10 bases sitting between them. The germline CDR1 and CDR2 sequences are SGHDT and YYEEEE. This CDR3 comprises 13 residues. Written as DNA, the CDR3 is TGTGCCAGCAGCTTGGCAGGGCTACCTGGCTACACCTTC. Its protein is CASSLAGLPGYTF.

This CDR3 reads CASSTGVLREKLFF. CDR3 bases: TGCGCCAGCAGCACAGGGGTTCTCCGTGAAAAACTGTTTTTT. This rearrangement joins TRBV5-1 to TRBJ1-4; 7 nucleotides line up with TRBD1. CDR1 SGHRS and CDR2 YFSETQ come from the germline V gene. The CDR3 extends over 14 amino acids. With 4 bases clipped from V and 7 bases from J, the junction kept 7 bases outside the gene matches.

The chain joins TRBV7-9 to TRBJ1-6; possibly TRBD1 for D (5 bases). The germline V and J ends were trimmed by 1 base and 0 bases, with 16 bases remaining between them. The V gene's germline CDR1 is SEHNR and CDR2 FQNEAQ (reference sequence). The CDR3 is 19 residues long. The CDR3 is CASSLDNRHPGSYNSPLHF. Written as DNA, the CDR3 is TGTGCCAGCAGCTTAGATAACAGGCACCCGGGCTCCTATAATTCACCCCTCCACTTT.

CDR3 loop: CASSQDGERYSYNEQFF. The CDR3 DNA reads as TGCGCCAGCAGCCAAGATGGGGAGCGGTACTCCTACAATGAGCAGTTCTTC. The rearrangement uses TRBV4-1 and TRBJ2-1; a possible D gene is TRBD2 (5 bases). Germline V lookup: CDR1 MGHRA, CDR2 YSYEKL. CDR3 length equals 17 residues. The V and J ends lost 0 bases and 0 bases respectively, with 12 bases between them.

The V call is TRBV9, the J call TRBJ2-7; 9 bases agree with TRBD1. The CDR3 spans 14 residues. Germline CDR1 and CDR2: SGDLS and YYNGEE. Trimming took 4 bases from V and 6 from J; bases not matched to a gene: 8. The CDR3 sequence is CASSPQGASSEQYF. The CDR3 nucleotides read TGTGCCAGCAGCCCACAGGGGGCGTCTTCCGAGCAGTACTTC.

Relative to its sample, this clone is large. The chain is built from TRBV27 and TRBJ1-5; no clear D. The V end lost 3 bases, the J end lost 2 bases, and 11 bases lay between the germline ends. The CDR3 runs 15 residues. The germline V gene has CDR1 MNHEY and CDR2 SMNVEV (reference sequence). CDR3 in DNA: TGTGCCAGCAGTTTTTCGGGGATGGGCAATCAGCCCCAGCATTTT. Protein product: CASSFSGMGNQPQHF.

A note on this clone: It is unclear where the CDR3 begins or ends on the DNA, so no DNA is shown, and the CDR3 is as TCRdb lists it. This chain joins TRBV28 and TRBJ1-2; the listed D gene, TRBD1, was not tested against the DNA. The germline CDR1 and CDR2 sequences are MDHEN and SYDVKM. The CDR3 has 14 residues if both end residues are counted. CDR3 region: CASSFFGSNYGYTF.

This clone was detected only once. The chain couples TRBV9 to TRBJ1-2, with 7 bases lining up with TRBD1. CDR1 is SGDLS, CDR2 YYNGEE, per germline. This CDR3 has 16 residues. Trimming removed 3 bases from V and 3 bases from J; junction bases left unmatched: 11. CDR3 loop: CASSAHDRAYDYGYTF. The CDR3, as DNA: TGTGCCAGCAGCGCCCATGACAGGGCTTATGACTATGGCTACACCTTC.

This clone was observed once. The rearrangement links TRBV6-6 to TRBJ1-2; 7 positions match TRBD1. The CDR3 length is 13 residues. Germline V gene data show CDR1 as MNHNY and CDR2 as SVGAGI (reference sequence). V was pared by 6 bases and J by 6 bases, with 7 bases of the junction left unmatched. The CDR3 loop is CASSFERGHGYTF. CDR3 nucleotide sequence: TGTGCCAGCAGCTTTGAAAGGGGGCATGGCTACACCTTC.

This chain joins TRBV27 and TRBJ2-1; TRBD1 aligns across 7 bases. The CDR3 totals 13 residues. Germline assignment: CDR1 MNHEY and CDR2 SMNVEV (reference sequence). J gave up 8 bases and V 3 bases, and 4 bases lay outside the gene matches. The CDR3 bases are TGTGCCAGCAGTTTCATAGGGGGCTATGAGCAGTTCTTC. Its translation is CASSFIGGYEQFF.

This chain joins TRBV14 and TRBJ2-2; perhaps TRBD2 as D (5 bases). Germline loops: CDR1 SGHDN, CDR2 FVKESK. The CDR3 totals 14 residues. The germline V and J ends were trimmed by 5 bases and 4 bases, with 11 bases remaining between them. The DNA for the CDR3 is TGTGCCAGCAGCGTGGACTTGGGCACCGGGGAGCTGTTTTTT. This codes for CASSVDLGTGELFF.

The chain carries TRBV5-8 and TRBJ1-4; D possibly corresponds to TRBD1 (5 bases). The CDR3 contains 14 residues. Trimming left V 1 base short and J 13 bases short, with 17 bases between. CDR1 is SGHTS and CDR2 is YDEGEE in the germline V gene. The CDR3 here is CASSLYRGDPALFF. The DNA for the CDR3 is TGTGCCAGCAGCTTGTACCGGGGGGACCCAGCACTGTTTTTT.

The chain recombines TRBV7-8 with TRBJ1-6; 10 positions match TRBD1. The V and J ends lost 5 bases and 6 bases, in that order; junction bases with no gene match: 4. CDR3 length: 15 amino acids. In germline, CDR1 is SGHVS, CDR2 FQNEAQ. The CDR3, as DNA: TGTGCCAGCAGCGCCTGGACAGGGGGTAATTCACCCCTCCACTTT. Residues: CASSAWTGGNSPLHF.

This chain joins TRBV29-1 and TRBJ1-4; D is possibly TRBD1 (5 bases). This CDR3 comprises 14 residues. The V end lost 1 base, the J end lost 4 bases, and 10 bases lay between the germline ends. CDR1 and CDR2 (germline): SQVTM, ANQGSEA. The CDR3 DNA reads as TGCAGCGTTGAAGTCAGGGAGGGTAATGAAAAACTGTTTTTT. Encoded protein: CSVEVREGNEKLFF.

The J gene is TRBJ2-5, the V gene TRBV30; D gene ambiguous. This CDR3 comprises 14 residues. Germline assignment: CDR1 GTSNPN and CDR2 SVGIG (reference sequence). V lost 0 bases to trimming and J lost 5 bases, with 13 bases between them. The CDR3 bases are TGTGCCTGGAGTGTACGCGGCGCCCCCGAGACCCAGTACTTC. It yields the protein CAWSVRGAPETQYF. Full variable domain (missing parts from reference TRBV30 and TRBJ2-5): SQTIHQWPATLVQPVGSPLSLECTVEGTSNPNLYWYRQAAGRGLQLLFYSVGIGQISSEVPQNLSASRPQDRQFILSSKKLLLSDSGFYLCAWSVRGAPETQYFGPGTRLLVL.

The V call is TRBV6-5, the J call TRBJ1-5; D may be TRBD1 (5 bases). The germline V and J ends were trimmed by 7 bases and 5 bases, with 12 bases remaining between them. The CDR3 length is 13 residues. Germline CDR1 MNHEY, CDR2 SVGAGI. The CDR3 region is CASTQDRYQPQHF. The CDR3 DNA reads as TGTGCCAGCACCCAAGACAGATATCAGCCCCAGCATTTT.

The chain joins TRBV4-2 to TRBJ2-5; D is possibly TRBD1 (5 bases). Germline loops: CDR1 LGHNA, CDR2 YNFKEQ. Trimming took off 1 base at V and 4 bases at J, with 16 bases between the two ends. This CDR3 comprises 16 residues. As DNA, the CDR3 is TGTGCCAGCAGCCAAGGCAACCAGGGAAGGTTAGAGACCCAGTACTTC. Translation gives CASSQGNQGRLETQYF.

The V call is TRBV6-6, the J call TRBJ1-1; TRBD1 is a possible D gene (6 bases). The CDR3 consists of 14 residues. V lost 6 bases and J lost 1, with 12 bases in between. Germline V gives CDR1 MNHNY, CDR2 SVGAGI (reference sequence). DNA for the CDR3: TGTGCCAGCAGCCGTGTACAGGGGAACACTGAAGCTTTCTTT. This encodes CASSRVQGNTEAFF.

V is TRBV7-8 and J is TRBJ2-5, with 14 bases matching TRBD2. The J call is doubtful: the DNA matches TRBJ2-7 better. CDR1 and CDR2 from the germline V gene are SGHVS and FQNEAQ. The CDR3 is made up of 20 amino acids. The CDR3 region is CASSLLPPGLAGGFSYEQYF. The CDR3 DNA reads as TGTGCCAGCAGCTTATTACCCCCCGGACTAGCGGGAGGTTTCTCCTACGAGCAGTACTTC.

This chain links TRBV7-3 with TRBJ2-2; D is perhaps TRBD2 (6 bases). V lost 0 bases, J lost 8 bases, and 16 bases lay in between. Germline CDR1 SGHTA, CDR2 FQGTGA. CDR3 length equals 16 residues. CDR3 DNA: TGTGCCAGCAGCTTAACGGGGGGTCCCAGAGTAGGGGAGCTGTTTTTT. As protein: CASSLTGGPRVGELFF.

This clone has only one observation. V and J are TRBV7-5 and TRBJ2-3; the table's TRBD1 call for D was not verified on the DNA. TRBV7-5 is assigned pseudogene status. This CDR3 comprises 19 residues. The CDR3 coding sequence is TGTGCCAGAAGCTCTCGCGGGAGACAGGGGCTCCTGAGCACAGATACGCAGTATTTT. It codes for CARSSRGRQGLLSTDTQYF.

This sequence joins TRBV6-1 and TRBJ2-7, with D unresolved. Trimming stripped 2 bases from V and 3 bases from J, with 11 bases between. The germline CDR1 and CDR2 sequences are MNHNS and SASEGT. The CDR3 sequence is 14 residues long. In DNA, the CDR3 is TGTGCCAGCAGTGAAAAAGGCGGAGACTACGAGCAGTACTTC. This gives the protein CASSEKGGDYEQYF.

Concerning this clone: At one end the junction does not follow the germline gene, possibly because of a read error. This sequence joins TRBV4-1 and TRBJ2-1; D uncertain. The CDR3 is made up of 15 amino acids. Germline CDR1 reads MGHRA; CDR2 reads YSYEKL. CDR3 protein: CASTQRLGGYNEQFF. CDR3 coding DNA: TGCGCCAGCACCCAAAGACTGGGTGGGTACAATGAGCAGTTCTTC.

The chain joins TRBV4-1 to TRBJ1-2, with 9 bases matching TRBD1. The CDR3 loop spans 21 amino acids. The J segment lost 6 bases and the V segment lost 0 bases, leaving 23 bases of the junction unmatched. Germline assignment: CDR1 MGHRA and CDR2 YSYEKL. CDR3 sequence reads: CASSQDAIGVGDREGDDGYTF. The CDR3 DNA follows: TGCGCCAGCAGCCAAGATGCAATTGGGGTCGGGGACAGGGAGGGAGACGATGGCTACACCTTC.